Below are 12 T cell receptor beta chains sequenced from a single sample in a study of blood T cell repertoires in COVID-19 (dated by TCRdb to the early 2020s). The receptor library was made with the immunoSEQ multiplex PCR assay. The source is immuneACCESS, and TCRdb retained only in-frame sequences with V and J called. Part of the clones is not carried over; for the studies checked, unresolved V genes explain less than half of this, and the remainder is unexplained. Recorded for this sample are nearly 55,000 clones; about 82% of them occurred a single time. 10% to 15% of the sample belongs to the ten largest clones. Sequencing was performed on peripheral blood. These receptors were obtained from a man between 65 and 79 years old with active COVID-19.

The chain links TRBV6-1 to TRBJ2-7; maybe TRBD1 (7 bases). Germline CDR1 is MNHNS and CDR2 is SASEGT. V was shortened by 3 bases and J by 0 bases, with 21 bases between the two germline ends. This CDR3 is built from 18 residues. Here the CDR3 DNA reads TGTGCCAGCAGTGATCGACAGGGTACGGCGGGGTACTCCTACGAGCAGTACTTC. Protein product: CASSDRQGTAGYSYEQYF.

J is TRBJ2-6 and V is TRBV2; 10 nucleotides match TRBD1. Losses at the gene ends were 4 bases for V and 2 bases for J; bases not matched to a gene: 2. The CDR3 has 16 amino acids. Germline values: CDR1 SNHLY, CDR2 FYNNEI. The chain's CDR3 is CASSGQGATGANVLTF. The CDR3 coding sequence is TGTGCCAGCAGTGGACAGGGGGCAACTGGGGCCAACGTCCTGACTTTC.

The chain employs TRBV19 and TRBJ2-3, with 10 bases fitting TRBD1. Germline loops: CDR1 LNHDA, CDR2 SQIVND (reference sequence). The CDR3 extends over 15 amino acids. Trimming cost V 9 bases and J 0 bases; bases outside gene matches: 6. The CDR3 region has the DNA TGTGCCAGCCAGGACAGGGGGGCTAGCACAGATACGCAGTATTTT. Translating gives CASQDRGASTDTQYF.

As DNA, the CDR3 is TGTGCCATCAGTGTCACCGGGACAGGGGGCAATGAGCAGTTCTTC. This sequence encodes CAISVTGTGGNEQFF. The chain couples TRBV10-3 to TRBJ2-1; 11 bases are shared with TRBD1. Germline V gives CDR1 ENHRY, CDR2 SYGVKD. This CDR3 comprises 15 residues. The V segment lost 4 bases and the J segment 6 bases; nucleotides outside the gene matches: 5.

The chain combines TRBV24-1 with TRBJ1-5; D is unclear. The CDR3 sequence is 17 residues long. V lost 2 bases and J lost 4, with 17 bases in between. The germline V gene has CDR1 KGHDR and CDR2 SFDVKD. The CDR3 region is CATSDSGSGWRNQPQHF. The CDR3 DNA reads as TGTGCCACCAGTGATTCGGGCTCGGGGTGGAGGAATCAGCCCCAGCATTTT.

The V call is TRBV24-1, the J call TRBJ1-2, with 7 bases matching TRBD1. Germline CDR1 is KGHDR and CDR2 is SFDVKD. V lost 4 bases and J lost 3; bases outside the gene matches: 4. The length of the CDR3 is 14 residues. The CDR3 is CATSDRDSYYGYTF. CDR3 DNA sequence: TGTGCCACCAGTGACCGGGACAGCTACTATGGCTACACCTTC.

CDR3 protein: CASSVGAAGVGEQYF. The CDR3, as DNA: TGTGCCAGCAGCGTCGGCGCGGCGGGGGTTGGCGAGCAGTACTTC. V usage is TRBV9 and J usage is TRBJ2-7; 7 nucleotides align to TRBD2. Per germline, CDR1 SGDLS and CDR2 YYNGEE. CDR3 length: 15 residues. Unmatched junction bases numbered 11, after V lost 2 bases and J lost 6 bases.

The chain joins TRBV7-8 to TRBJ1-2; D unresolved. Trimming pared 7 bases from V and 6 bases from J, leaving 15 bases between. Germline V lookup: CDR1 SGHVS, CDR2 FQNEAQ. The CDR3 loop spans 13 amino acids. CDR3 protein: CASTPGGIDGYTF. For the CDR3, the DNA is TGTGCCAGCACTCCAGGAGGGATCGATGGCTACACCTTC.

This CDR3 is CASSYQTGSGNQPQHF. The CDR3 nucleotides read TGTGCCAGCAGTTATCAGACAGGTTCGGGCAATCAGCCCCAGCATTTT. The chain has TRBV6-6 and TRBJ1-5, with D possibly matching TRBD1 (6 bases). The CDR3 is made up of 16 amino acids. V lost 3 bases to trimming and J lost 2 bases, with 14 bases between them. Germline CDR1 MNHNY, CDR2 SVGAGI (reference sequence).

The chain combines TRBV19 with TRBJ2-1; TRBD2 aligns across 8 bases. V lost 4 bases and J lost 3; bases outside the gene matches: 8. The CDR3 contains 16 residues. Germline V lookup: CDR1 LNHDA, CDR2 SQIVND (reference sequence). The DNA of the CDR3 is TGTGCCAGTAGTACCTTCAGCGGGGGAGACTACAATGAGCAGTTCTTC. Residues: CASSTFSGGDYNEQFF. Together with reference TRBV19 and TRBJ2-1, the CDR3 gives the full variable domain: DGGITQSPKYLFRKEGQNVTLSCEQNLNHDAMYWYRQDPGQGLRLIYYSQIVNDFQKGDIAEGYSVSREKKESFPLTVTSAQKNPTAFYLCASSTFSGGDYNEQFFGPGTRLTVL.

The chain couples TRBV7-2 to TRBJ1-6, with 10 bases matching TRBD1. V lost 5 bases and J lost 9; bases outside the gene matches: 4. The CDR3 is 14 residues long. From germline, CDR1 is SGHTA and CDR2 FQGNSA. The CDR3 nucleotides are TGTGCCAGCAGCACTCGGGACAGGGGTTCACCCCTCCACTTT. The encoded protein is CASSTRDRGSPLHF.

The chain employs TRBV6-7 and TRBJ2-2, with D tentatively TRBD1 (6 bases). Being an ORF, TRBV6-7 has a function that is uncertain. V was clipped by 2 bases and J by 5 bases, with 15 bases between them. The CDR3 consists of 16 residues. The CDR3 spells CASSYPDRRRTGELFF. In nucleotides, the CDR3 is TGTGCCAGCAGTTACCCAGACAGGCGGCGGACCGGGGAGCTGTTTTTT.